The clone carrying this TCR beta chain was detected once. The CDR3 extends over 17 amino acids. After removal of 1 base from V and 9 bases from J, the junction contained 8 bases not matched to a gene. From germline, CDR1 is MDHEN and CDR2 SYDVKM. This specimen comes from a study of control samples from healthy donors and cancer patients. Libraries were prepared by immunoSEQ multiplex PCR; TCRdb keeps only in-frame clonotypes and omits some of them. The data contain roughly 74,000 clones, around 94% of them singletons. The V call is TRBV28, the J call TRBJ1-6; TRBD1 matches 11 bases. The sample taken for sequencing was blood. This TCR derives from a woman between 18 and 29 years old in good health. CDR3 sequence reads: CASSLYGTGGFPSPLHF. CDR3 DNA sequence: TGTGCCAGCAGTTTATACGGGACAGGGGGTTTTCCTTCACCCCTCCACTTT.